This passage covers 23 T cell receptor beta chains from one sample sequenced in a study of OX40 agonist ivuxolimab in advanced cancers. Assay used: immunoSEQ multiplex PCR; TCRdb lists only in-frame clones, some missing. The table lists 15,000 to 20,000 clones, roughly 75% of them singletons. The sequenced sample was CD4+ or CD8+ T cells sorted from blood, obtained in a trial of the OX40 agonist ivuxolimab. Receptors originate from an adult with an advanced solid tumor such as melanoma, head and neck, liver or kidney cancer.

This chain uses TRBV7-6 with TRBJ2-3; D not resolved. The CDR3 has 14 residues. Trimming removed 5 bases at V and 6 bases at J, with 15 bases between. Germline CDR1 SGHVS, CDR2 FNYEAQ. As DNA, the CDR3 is TGTGCCAGCAGCCCCCACCGGACCGGGGATACGCAGTATTTT. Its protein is CASSPHRTGDTQYF.

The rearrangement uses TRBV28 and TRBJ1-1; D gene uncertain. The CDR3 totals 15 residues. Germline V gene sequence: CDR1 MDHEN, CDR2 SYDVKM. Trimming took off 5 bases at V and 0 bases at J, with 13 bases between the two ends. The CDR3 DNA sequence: TGTGCCAGCAGTCCAGACCAGGAGATGAACACTGAAGCTTTCTTT. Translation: CASSPDQEMNTEAFF.

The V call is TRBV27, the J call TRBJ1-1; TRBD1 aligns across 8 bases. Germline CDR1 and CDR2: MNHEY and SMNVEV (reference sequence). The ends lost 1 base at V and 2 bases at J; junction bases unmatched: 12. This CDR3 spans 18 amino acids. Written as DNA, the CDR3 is TGTGCCAGCAGTTTATACCCCGGACAGGGAGAGGGAAACACTGAAGCTTTCTTT. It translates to CASSLYPGQGEGNTEAFF.

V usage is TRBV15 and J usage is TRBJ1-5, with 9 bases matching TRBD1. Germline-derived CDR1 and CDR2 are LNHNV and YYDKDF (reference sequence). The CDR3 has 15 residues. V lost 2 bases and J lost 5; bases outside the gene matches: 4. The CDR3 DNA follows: TGTGCCACCAGCAGATCGGGACAGGGTGATCAGCCCCAGCATTTT. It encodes CATSRSGQGDQPQHF.

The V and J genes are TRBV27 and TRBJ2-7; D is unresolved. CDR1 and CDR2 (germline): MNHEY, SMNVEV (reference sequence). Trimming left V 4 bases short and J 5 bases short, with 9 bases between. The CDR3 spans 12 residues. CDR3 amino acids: CASSSGLNEQYF. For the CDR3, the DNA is TGTGCCAGCAGTTCTGGCCTAAACGAGCAGTACTTC.

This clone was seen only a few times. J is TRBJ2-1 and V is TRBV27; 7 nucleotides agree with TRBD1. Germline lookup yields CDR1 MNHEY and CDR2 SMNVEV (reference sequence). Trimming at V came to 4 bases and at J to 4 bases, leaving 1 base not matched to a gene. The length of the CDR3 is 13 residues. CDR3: CASSYRGYNEQFF. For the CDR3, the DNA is TGTGCCAGCAGTTACAGGGGATACAATGAGCAGTTCTTC.

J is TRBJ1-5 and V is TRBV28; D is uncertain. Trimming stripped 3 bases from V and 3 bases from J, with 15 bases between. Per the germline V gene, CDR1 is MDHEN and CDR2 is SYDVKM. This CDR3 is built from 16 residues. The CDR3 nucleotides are TGTGCCAGCAGTTTGAACCCGGGTTATATCAATCAGCCCCAGCATTTT. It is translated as CASSLNPGYINQPQHF.

The chain's CDR3 is CASSLWESPEAFF. CDR3 DNA: TGTGCCAGCAGCTTGTGGGAAAGCCCTGAAGCTTTCTTT. The J gene is TRBJ1-1, the V gene TRBV11-2; no reliable D call. Trimming stripped 3 bases from V and 6 bases from J, with 11 bases between. Germline V gene data show CDR1 as SGHAT and CDR2 as FQNNGV. This CDR3 comprises 13 residues. The whole variable domain, filled in from reference TRBV11-2 and TRBJ1-1, reads EAGVAQSPRYKIIEKRQSVAFWCNPISGHATLYWYQQILGQGPKLLIQFQNNGVVDDSQLPKDRFSAERLKGVDSTLKIQPAKLEDSAVYLCASSLWESPEAFFGQGTRLTVV.

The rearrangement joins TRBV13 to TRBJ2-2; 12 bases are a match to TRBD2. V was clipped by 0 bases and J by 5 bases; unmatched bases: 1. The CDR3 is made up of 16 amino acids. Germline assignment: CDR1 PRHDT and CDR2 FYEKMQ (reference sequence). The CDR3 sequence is CASSLGLAGGTGELFF. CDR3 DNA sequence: TGTGCCAGCAGCTTAGGTCTAGCGGGAGGGACCGGGGAGCTGTTTTTT.

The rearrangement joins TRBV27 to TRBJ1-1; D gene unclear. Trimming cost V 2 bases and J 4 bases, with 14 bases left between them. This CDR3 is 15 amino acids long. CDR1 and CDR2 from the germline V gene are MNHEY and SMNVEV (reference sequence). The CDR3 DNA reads TGTGCCAGCAGTTTAAGGGTCCCTCTGGGCACTGAAGCTTTCTTT. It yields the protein CASSLRVPLGTEAFF.

The CDR3 coding sequence is TGTGCCAGCAGCCCTTGGGACAGTGGAAACACCATATATTTT. This encodes CASSPWDSGNTIYF. The chain combines TRBV7-9 with TRBJ1-3; 7 bases line up with TRBD1. Germline CDR1 SEHNR, CDR2 FQNEAQ (reference sequence). CDR3 length: 14 residues. V dropped 5 bases and J dropped 3; count of bases not matched to a gene: 4.

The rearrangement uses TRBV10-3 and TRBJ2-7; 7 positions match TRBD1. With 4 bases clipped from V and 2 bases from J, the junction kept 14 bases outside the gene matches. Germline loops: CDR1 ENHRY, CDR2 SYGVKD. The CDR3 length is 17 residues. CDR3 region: CAISVPGTAVNTYEQYF. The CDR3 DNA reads TGTGCCATCAGTGTACCCGGGACAGCAGTTAACACCTACGAGCAGTACTTC.

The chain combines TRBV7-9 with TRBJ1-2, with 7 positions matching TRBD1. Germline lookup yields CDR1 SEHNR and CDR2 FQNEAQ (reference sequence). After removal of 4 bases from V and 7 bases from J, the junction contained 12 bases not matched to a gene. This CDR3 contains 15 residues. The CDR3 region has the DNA TGTGCCAGCAGCTACGAGGGGGAGACAGGGCTTGGCTACACCTTC. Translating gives CASSYEGETGLGYTF.

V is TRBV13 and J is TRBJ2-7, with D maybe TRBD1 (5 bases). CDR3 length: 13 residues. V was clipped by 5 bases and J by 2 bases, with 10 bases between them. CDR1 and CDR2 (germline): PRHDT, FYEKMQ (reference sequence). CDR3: CASSTRQTYEQYF. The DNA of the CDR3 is TGTGCCAGCAGCACCCGACAGACCTACGAGCAGTACTTC.

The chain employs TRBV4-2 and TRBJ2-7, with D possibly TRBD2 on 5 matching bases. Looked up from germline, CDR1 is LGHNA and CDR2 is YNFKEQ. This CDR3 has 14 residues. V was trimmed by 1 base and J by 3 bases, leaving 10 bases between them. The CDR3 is CASSQGQSGYEQYF. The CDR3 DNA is TGTGCCAGCAGCCAAGGCCAGAGCGGCTACGAGCAGTACTTC.

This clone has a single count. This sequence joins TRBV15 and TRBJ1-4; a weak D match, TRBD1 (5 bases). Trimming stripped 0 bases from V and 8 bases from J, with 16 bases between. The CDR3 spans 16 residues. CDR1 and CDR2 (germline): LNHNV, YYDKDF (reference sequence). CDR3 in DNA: TGTGCCACCAGCAGAGAAGTAAGGGGTGAGGGGGAAAAACTGTTTTTT. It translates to CATSREVRGEGEKLFF.

DNA for the CDR3: TGTGCCAGTAGTTCCCGGGTGAATGAGCAGTTCTTC. The encoded protein is CASSSRVNEQFF. The genes are TRBV19 and TRBJ2-1, with D hard to call. The CDR3 is 12 residues long. The V end lost 5 bases, the J end lost 7 bases, and 9 bases lay between the germline ends. The germline V gene has CDR1 LNHDA and CDR2 SQIVND (reference sequence).

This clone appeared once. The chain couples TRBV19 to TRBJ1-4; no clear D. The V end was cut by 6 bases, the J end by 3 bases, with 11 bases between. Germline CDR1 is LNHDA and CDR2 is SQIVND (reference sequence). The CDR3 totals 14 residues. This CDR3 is CASSNIGANEKLFF. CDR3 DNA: TGTGCCAGTAGCAATATCGGGGCTAATGAAAAACTGTTTTTT.

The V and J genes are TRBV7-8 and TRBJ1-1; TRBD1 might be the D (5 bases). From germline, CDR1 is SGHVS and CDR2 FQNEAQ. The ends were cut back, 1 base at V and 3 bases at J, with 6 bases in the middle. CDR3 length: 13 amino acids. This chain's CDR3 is CASSLGGDTEAFF. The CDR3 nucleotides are TGTGCCAGCAGCTTAGGGGGCGACACTGAAGCTTTCTTT.

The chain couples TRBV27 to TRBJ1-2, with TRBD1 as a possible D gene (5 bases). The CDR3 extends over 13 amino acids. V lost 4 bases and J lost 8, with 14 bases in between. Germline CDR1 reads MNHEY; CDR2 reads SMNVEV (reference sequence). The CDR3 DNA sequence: TGTGCCAGCAGTTATCAGGGCTTGAGGGGCTACACCTTC. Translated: CASSYQGLRGYTF.

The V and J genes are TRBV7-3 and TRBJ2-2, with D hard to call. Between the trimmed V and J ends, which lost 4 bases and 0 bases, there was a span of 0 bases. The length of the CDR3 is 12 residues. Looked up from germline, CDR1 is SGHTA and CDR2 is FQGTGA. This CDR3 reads CASSSNTGELFF. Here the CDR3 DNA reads TGTGCCAGCAGCTCGAACACCGGGGAGCTGTTTTTT.

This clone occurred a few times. CDR3 sequence: CASGIEAFF. CDR3 sequence (DNA): TGTGCCAGCGGAATTGAAGCTTTCTTT. The chain employs TRBV2 and TRBJ1-1, with unresolved D. V was clipped by 8 bases and J by 7 bases, with 5 bases between them. Germline assignment: CDR1 SNHLY and CDR2 FYNNEI. The CDR3 is made up of 9 amino acids.

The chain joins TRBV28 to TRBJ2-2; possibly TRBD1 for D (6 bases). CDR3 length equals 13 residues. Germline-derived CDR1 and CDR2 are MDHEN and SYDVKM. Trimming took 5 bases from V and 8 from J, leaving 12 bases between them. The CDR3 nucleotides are TGTGCCAGCAGTCACCAGGGGTCTGGGGAGCTGTTTTTT. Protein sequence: CASSHQGSGELFF.